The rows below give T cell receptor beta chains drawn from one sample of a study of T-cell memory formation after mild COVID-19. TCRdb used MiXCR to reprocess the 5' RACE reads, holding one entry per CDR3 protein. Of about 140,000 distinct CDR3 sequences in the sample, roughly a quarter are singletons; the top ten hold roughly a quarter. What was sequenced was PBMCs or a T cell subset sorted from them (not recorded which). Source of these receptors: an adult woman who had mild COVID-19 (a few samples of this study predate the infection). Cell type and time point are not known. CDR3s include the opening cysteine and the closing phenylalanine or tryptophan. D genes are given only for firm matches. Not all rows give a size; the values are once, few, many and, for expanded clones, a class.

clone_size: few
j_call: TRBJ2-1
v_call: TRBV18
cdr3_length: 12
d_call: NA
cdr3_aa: CASSYGYNEQFF
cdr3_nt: TGTGCCAGCTCTTATGGATACAATGAGCAGTTCTTC

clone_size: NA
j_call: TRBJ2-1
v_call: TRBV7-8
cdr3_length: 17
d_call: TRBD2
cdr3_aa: CASSSLTGTSGSNEQFF
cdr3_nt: TGTGCCAGCAGCTCCCTTACCGGGACTAGCGGGAGCAATGAGCAGTTCTTC

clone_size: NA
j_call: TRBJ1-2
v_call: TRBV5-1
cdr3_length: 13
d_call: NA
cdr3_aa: CASSLGGPDGYTF
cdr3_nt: TGCGCCAGCAGCCTGGGGGGACCGGATGGCTACACCTTC

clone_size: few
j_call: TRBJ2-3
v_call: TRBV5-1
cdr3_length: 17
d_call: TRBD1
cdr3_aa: CASSLAWGTGGTDTQYF
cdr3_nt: TGCGCCAGCAGCTTGGCCTGGGGGACAGGGGGAACAGATACGCAGTATTTT

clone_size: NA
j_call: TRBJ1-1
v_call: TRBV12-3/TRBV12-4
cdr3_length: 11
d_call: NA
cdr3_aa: CASKDDTEAFF
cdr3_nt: TGTGCCAGCAAGGACGACACTGAAGCTTTCTTT

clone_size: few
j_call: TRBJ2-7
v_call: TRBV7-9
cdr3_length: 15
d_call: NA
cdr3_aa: CASSFAHGVTYEQYF
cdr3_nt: TGTGCCAGCAGCTTCGCGCACGGGGTCACCTACGAGCAGTACTTC

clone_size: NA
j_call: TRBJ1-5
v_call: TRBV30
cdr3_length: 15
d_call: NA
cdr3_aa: CAWSVPGQGIQPQHF
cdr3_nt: TGTGCCTGGAGTGTACCAGGGCAGGGGATTCAGCCCCAGCATTTT

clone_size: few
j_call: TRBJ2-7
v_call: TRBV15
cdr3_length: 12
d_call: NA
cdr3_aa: CATASRDYEQYF
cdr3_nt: TGTGCCACAGCATCCCGGGACTACGAGCAGTACTTC

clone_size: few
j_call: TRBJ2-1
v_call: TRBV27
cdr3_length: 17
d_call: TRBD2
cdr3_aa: CASSWLRGGASYNEQFF
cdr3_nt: TGTGCCAGCAGTTGGCTACGCGGGGGGGCGTCCTACAATGAGCAGTTCTTC

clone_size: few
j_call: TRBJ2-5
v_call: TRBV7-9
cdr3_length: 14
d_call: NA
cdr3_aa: CASSLETGRETQYF
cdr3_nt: TGTGCCAGCAGCTTAGAGACAGGTCGGGAGACCCAGTACTTC

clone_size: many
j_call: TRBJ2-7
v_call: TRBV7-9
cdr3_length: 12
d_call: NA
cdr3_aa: CASSRGLREQYF
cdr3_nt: TGTGCCAGCAGCAGGGGTCTTAGGGAGCAGTACTTC

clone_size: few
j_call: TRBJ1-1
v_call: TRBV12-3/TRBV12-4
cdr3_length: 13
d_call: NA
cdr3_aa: CASRKTGNTEAFF
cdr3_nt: TGTGCCAGCAGAAAGACTGGGAACACTGAAGCTTTCTTT

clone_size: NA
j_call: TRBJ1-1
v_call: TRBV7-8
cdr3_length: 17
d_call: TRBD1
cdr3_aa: CASSLDTGTGPNTEAFF
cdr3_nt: TGTGCCAGCAGCTTAGACACTGGGACAGGGCCAAACACTGAAGCTTTCTTT

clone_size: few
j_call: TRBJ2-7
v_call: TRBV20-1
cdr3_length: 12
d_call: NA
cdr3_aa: CSARVRVHEQYF
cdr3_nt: TGCAGTGCTAGGGTCAGGGTACACGAGCAGTACTTC

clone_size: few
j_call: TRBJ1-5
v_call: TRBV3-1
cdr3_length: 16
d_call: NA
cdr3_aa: CASSQETGFGNQPQHF
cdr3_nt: TGTGCCAGCAGCCAAGAAACTGGCTTTGGCAATCAGCCCCAGCATTTT

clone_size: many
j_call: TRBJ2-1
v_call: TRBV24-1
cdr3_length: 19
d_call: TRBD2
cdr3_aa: CATSSGRVRRGASYNEQFF
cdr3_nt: TGTGCCACCTCCTCTGGCAGGGTTAGGCGGGGGGCCTCCTACAATGAGCAGTTCTTC

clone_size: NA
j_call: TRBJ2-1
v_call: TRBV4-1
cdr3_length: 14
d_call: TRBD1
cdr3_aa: CASSPRQGANEQFF
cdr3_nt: TGCGCCAGCAGCCCCCGACAGGGGGCCAATGAGCAGTTCTTC

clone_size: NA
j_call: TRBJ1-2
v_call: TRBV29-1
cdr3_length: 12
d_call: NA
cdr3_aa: CSAPGARGGYTF
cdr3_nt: TGCAGCGCTCCGGGGGCGCGGGGCGGCTACACCTTC

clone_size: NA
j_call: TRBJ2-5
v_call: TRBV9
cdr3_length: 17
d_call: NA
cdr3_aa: CASSVGRGGTDSTTQYF
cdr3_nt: TGTGCCAGCAGCGTAGGCCGGGGCGGCACCGACTCAACGACCCAGTACTTC

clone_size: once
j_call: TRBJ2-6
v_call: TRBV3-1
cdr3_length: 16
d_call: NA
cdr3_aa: CASSQVQDSGANVLTF
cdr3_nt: TGTGCCAGCAGCCAAGTCCAGGACTCTGGGGCCAACGTCCTGACTTTC

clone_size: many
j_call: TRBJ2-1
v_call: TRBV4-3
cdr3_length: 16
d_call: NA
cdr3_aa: CASSPRSGSLTNEQFF
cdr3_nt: TGCGCCAGCAGCCCGCGGAGCGGGTCCCTTACCAATGAGCAGTTCTTC

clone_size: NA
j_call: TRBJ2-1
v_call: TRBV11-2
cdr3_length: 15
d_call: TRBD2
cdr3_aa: CASSPTSGGANEQFF
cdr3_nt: TGTGCCAGCAGCCCTACTAGCGGGGGGGCCAATGAGCAGTTCTTC

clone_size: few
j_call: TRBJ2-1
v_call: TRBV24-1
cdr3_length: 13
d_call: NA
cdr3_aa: CATSDYRYNEQFF
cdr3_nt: TGTGCCACCAGTGATTACAGGTACAATGAGCAGTTCTTC

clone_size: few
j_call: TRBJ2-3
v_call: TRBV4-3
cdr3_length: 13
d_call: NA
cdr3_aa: CASSRGRTDTQYF
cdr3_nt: TGCGCCAGCAGCCGGGGGCGCACAGATACGCAGTATTTT

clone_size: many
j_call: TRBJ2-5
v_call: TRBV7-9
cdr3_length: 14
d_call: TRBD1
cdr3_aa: CASSPDRAQETQYF
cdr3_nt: TGTGCCAGCAGTCCTGACAGGGCCCAAGAGACCCAGTACTTC

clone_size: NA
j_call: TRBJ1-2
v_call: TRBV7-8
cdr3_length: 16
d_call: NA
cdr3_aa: CASSFGTDPSNYGYTF
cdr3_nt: TGTGCCAGCAGCTTCGGGACTGATCCTTCTAACTATGGCTACACCTTC

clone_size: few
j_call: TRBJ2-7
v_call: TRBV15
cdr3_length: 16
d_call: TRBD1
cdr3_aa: CATSTRRQGRNNKQYF
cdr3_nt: TGTGCCACCAGCACCCGAAGACAGGGACGTAACAACAAGCAGTACTTC

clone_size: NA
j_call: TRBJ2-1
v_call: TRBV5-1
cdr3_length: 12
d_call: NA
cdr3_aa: CASSSRSGEQFF
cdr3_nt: TGCGCCAGCAGCTCGCGATCGGGTGAGCAGTTCTTC

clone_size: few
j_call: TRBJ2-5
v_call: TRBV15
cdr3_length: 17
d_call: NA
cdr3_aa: CATSRLPRRTQRETQYF
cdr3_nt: TGTGCCACCAGCAGACTGCCCAGACGGACACAACGAGAGACCCAGTACTTC

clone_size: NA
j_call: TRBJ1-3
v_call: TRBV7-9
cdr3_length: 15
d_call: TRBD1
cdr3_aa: CASSPTGASGNTIYF
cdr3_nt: TGTGCCAGCAGCCCCACAGGGGCTTCTGGAAACACCATATATTTT

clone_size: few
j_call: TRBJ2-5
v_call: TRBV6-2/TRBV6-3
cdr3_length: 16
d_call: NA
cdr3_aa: CASSYSESLAEETQYF
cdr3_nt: TGTGCCAGCAGTTACTCGGAAAGTTTAGCGGAAGAGACCCAGTACTTC

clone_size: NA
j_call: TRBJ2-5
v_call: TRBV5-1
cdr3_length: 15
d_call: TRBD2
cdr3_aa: CASSFGRATWETQYF
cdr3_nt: TGCGCCAGCAGCTTCGGGAGGGCCACGTGGGAGACCCAGTACTTC

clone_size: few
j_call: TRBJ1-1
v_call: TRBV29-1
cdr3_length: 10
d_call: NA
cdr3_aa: CSVDRAEAFF
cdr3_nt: TGCAGCGTTGACCGGGCTGAAGCTTTCTTT

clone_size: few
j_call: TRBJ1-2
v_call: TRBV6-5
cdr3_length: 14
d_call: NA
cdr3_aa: CASTAGVGNYGYTF
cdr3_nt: TGTGCCAGCACCGCAGGGGTTGGTAACTATGGCTACACCTTC

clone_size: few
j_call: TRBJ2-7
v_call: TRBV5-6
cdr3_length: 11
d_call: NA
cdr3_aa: CASQIRREKYF
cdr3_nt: TGTGCCAGCCAAATTCGTCGGGAGAAGTACTTC

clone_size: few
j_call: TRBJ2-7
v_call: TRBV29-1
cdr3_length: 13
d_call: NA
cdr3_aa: CSVEDRASYEQYF
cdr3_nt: TGCAGCGTTGAAGACAGGGCATCCTACGAGCAGTACTTC

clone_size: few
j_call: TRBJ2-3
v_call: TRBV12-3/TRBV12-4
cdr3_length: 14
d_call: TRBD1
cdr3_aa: CASSSNRGTDTQYF
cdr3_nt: TGTGCCAGCAGTTCTAACAGGGGAACAGATACGCAGTATTTT

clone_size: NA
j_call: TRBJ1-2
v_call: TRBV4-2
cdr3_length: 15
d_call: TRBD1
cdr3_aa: CASSQFKGTENGYTF
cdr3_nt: TGTGCCAGCAGCCAATTCAAAGGGACAGAGAATGGCTACACCTTC

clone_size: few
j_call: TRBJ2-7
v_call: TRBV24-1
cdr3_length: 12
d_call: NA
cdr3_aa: CATSETGNEQYF
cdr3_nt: TGTGCCACCAGTGAGACCGGCAACGAGCAGTACTTC

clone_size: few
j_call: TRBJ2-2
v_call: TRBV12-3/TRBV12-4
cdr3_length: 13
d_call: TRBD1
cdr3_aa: CASSSQGFGELFF
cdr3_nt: TGTGCCAGCAGTTCACAGGGGTTCGGGGAGCTGTTTTTT

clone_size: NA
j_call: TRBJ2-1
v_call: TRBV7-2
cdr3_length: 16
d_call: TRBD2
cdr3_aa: CASSPRGGRAGNEQFF
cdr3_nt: TGTGCCAGCAGCCCGAGAGGCGGGAGGGCCGGTAATGAGCAGTTCTTC

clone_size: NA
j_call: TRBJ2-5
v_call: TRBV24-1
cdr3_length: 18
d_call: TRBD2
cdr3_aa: CATSDPSRDYWRQETQYF
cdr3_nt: TGTGCCACCAGTGACCCCTCCCGGGACTATTGGAGGCAAGAGACCCAGTACTTC

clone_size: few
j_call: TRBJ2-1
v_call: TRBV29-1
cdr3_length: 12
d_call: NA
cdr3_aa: CSVDNGNHEQFF
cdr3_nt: TGCAGCGTTGATAACGGCAACCATGAGCAGTTCTTC

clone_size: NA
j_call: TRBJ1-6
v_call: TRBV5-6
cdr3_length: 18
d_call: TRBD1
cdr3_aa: CASSLRQGGSSYNSPLHF
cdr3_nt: TGTGCCAGCAGCTTACGACAGGGGGGAAGCTCCTATAATTCACCCCTCCACTTT

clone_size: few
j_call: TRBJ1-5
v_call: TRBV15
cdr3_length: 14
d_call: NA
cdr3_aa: CATSRVPVGVPQHF
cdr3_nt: TGTGCCACCAGCAGAGTTCCAGTGGGGGTGCCCCAGCATTTT

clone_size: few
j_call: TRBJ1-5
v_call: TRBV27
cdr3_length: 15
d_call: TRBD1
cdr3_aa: CASSLTATGVQPQHF
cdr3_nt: TGTGCCAGCAGTCTCACCGCGACAGGGGTACAGCCCCAGCATTTT

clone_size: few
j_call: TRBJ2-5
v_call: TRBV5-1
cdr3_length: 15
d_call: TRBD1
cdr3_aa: CASSLQGAKEETQYF
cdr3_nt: TGCGCCAGCAGCTTGCAGGGGGCTAAGGAAGAGACCCAGTACTTC

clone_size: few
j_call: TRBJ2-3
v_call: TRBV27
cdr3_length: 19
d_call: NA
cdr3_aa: CASRLGTRDYSHGTDTQYF
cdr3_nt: TGTGCCAGCAGACTAGGTACCCGGGATTACTCCCACGGCACAGATACGCAGTATTTT

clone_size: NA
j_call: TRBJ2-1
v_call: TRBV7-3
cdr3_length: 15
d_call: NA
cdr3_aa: CASSPDGSLYNEQFF
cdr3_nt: TGTGCCAGCAGCCCGGACGGGAGTCTCTACAATGAGCAGTTCTTC

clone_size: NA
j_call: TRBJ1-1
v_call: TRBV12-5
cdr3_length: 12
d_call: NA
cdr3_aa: CASGLPVGGPFF
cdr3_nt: TGTGCTAGTGGCCTCCCAGTCGGGGGACCTTTCTTT

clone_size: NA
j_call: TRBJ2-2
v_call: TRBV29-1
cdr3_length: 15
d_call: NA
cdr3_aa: CSVEKRGLYTGELFF
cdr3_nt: TGCAGCGTAGAGAAAAGAGGACTGTACACCGGGGAGCTGTTTTTT

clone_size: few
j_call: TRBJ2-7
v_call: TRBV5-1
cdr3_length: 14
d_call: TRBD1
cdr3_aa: CASSSGTGGHEQYF
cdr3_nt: TGCGCCAGCAGCTCCGGGACAGGGGGGCACGAGCAGTACTTC